This passage covers 24 T cell receptor beta chains from one sample sequenced in a study of identical twins. Each CDR3 protein is one row after TCRdb ran MiXCR on the 5' RACE reads. The sample carries hundreds of thousands of distinct CDR3 sequences, less than 7% recorded once. Sequencing was performed on naive T cells sorted from blood. These TCRs come from a man aged 18 to 30 in good health.

V usage is TRBV5-1 and J usage is TRBJ2-3; D is possibly TRBD1 or TRBD2 (5 bases each). CDR3 size: 16 residues. V lost 2 bases, J lost 2 bases, and 15 bases lay in between. Germline V gene sequence: CDR1 SGHRS, CDR2 YFSETQ. The CDR3 sequence is CASSFDRGITTDTQYF. For the CDR3, the DNA is TGCGCCAGCAGCTTTGACCGGGGCATCACCACAGATACGCAGTATTTT.

This clonotype was detected ten times or more. The V and J genes are TRBV12-3 or TRBV12-4 and TRBJ2-7, with D uncertain. V gave up 3 bases and J gave up 6 bases, with 12 bases separating them. The CDR3 has 13 amino acids. CDR3 nucleotides: TGTGCCAGCAGTTTTCCCCGACCCTTCGAGCAGTACTTC. Translating gives CASSFPRPFEQYF.

This clonotype has a handful of counts. V and J are TRBV27 and TRBJ1-2; D is possibly TRBD1 (6 bases). Trimming removed 2 bases at V and 6 bases at J, with 13 bases between. Germline CDR1 and CDR2: MNHEY and SMNVEV (reference sequence). The CDR3 totals 14 residues. The CDR3 loop reads CASSLSRAGDGYTF. DNA of the CDR3: TGTGCCAGCAGTTTAAGCCGGGCAGGGGATGGCTACACCTTC.

This clonotype was counted ten times or more. This chain joins TRBV6-5 and TRBJ2-7, with a weak D call TRBD1 (5 bases). CDR1 MNHEY and CDR2 SVGAGI come from the germline V gene. The ends were cut back, 6 bases at V and 3 bases at J, with 18 bases in the middle. There are 15 residues in the CDR3. The DNA of the CDR3 is TGTGCCAGCAGCTTACAGGACGGGCCTAACTACGAGCAGTACTTC. This gives the protein CASSLQDGPNYEQYF.

This clonotype appeared a few times. The chain uses TRBV15 and TRBJ2-3; 8 bases agree with TRBD1. The CDR3 loop spans 15 amino acids. The ends lost 0 bases at V and 6 bases at J; junction bases unmatched: 5. Per germline, CDR1 LNHNV and CDR2 YYDKDF (reference sequence). CDR3 loop: CATSRDVTGVDTQYF. CDR3 sequence (DNA): TGTGCCACCAGCAGAGATGTGACAGGGGTCGATACGCAGTATTTT.

This clonotype appeared many times. V usage is TRBV7-2 and J usage is TRBJ2-1; TRBD2 aligns across 11 bases. The CDR3 contains 15 residues. J was trimmed by 12 bases and V by 0 bases; bases with no gene match: 7. CDR1 and CDR2 from the germline V gene are SGHTA and FQGNSA. The CDR3 DNA reads TGTGCCAGCAGCTTAGCGCTAGCGGGAGGCCTTGGGCAGTTCTTC. Translated: CASSLALAGGLGQFF.

This clonotype was seen repeatedly, ten times or more. The V and J genes are TRBV5-1 and TRBJ2-1; 10 positions match TRBD2. CDR1 is SGHRS, CDR2 YFSETQ, per germline. The CDR3 sequence is 14 residues long. The J segment lost 8 bases and the V segment lost 5 bases, leaving 7 bases of the junction unmatched. CDR3 residues: CASRSSGSFDEQFF. The CDR3 DNA reads as TGCGCCAGCAGGTCTAGCGGGAGTTTCGATGAGCAGTTCTTC.

This clonotype was counted only a few times. V is TRBV14 and J is TRBJ2-1; 13 nucleotides line up with TRBD2. Trimming at V came to 4 bases and at J to 12 bases, leaving 6 bases not matched to a gene. The CDR3 totals 14 residues. Germline lookup yields CDR1 SGHDN and CDR2 FVKESK. The CDR3 sequence: CASSRGLAGDGQFF. The DNA for the CDR3 is TGTGCCAGCAGCCGAGGACTAGCGGGGGACGGGCAGTTCTTC.

This clonotype was counted only a few times. The chain recombines TRBV7-9 with TRBJ2-3; possibly TRBD1 or TRBD2 for D (5 bases each). CDR1 is SEHNR and CDR2 is FQNEAQ in the germline V gene (reference sequence). This CDR3 is built from 12 residues. With 2 bases removed from V and 10 bases from J, the gap between germline ends came to 10 bases. As DNA, the CDR3 is TGTGCCAGCAGCTTAATGGGGACCCCGCAGTATTTT. It yields the protein CASSLMGTPQYF. The variable domain in full, completed from reference TRBV7-9 and TRBJ2-3, reads DTGVSQNPRHKITKRGQNVTFRCDPISEHNRLYWYRQTLGQGPEFLTYFQNEAQLEKSRLLSDRFSAERPKGSFSTLEIQRTEQGDSAMYLCASSLMGTPQYFGPGTRLTVL.

The V gene is TRBV4-1, the J gene TRBJ2-7; D is undetermined. The CDR3 consists of 15 residues. V lost 3 bases and J lost 5, with 17 bases in between. Germline V gene sequence: CDR1 MGHRA, CDR2 YSYEKL. This chain's CDR3 is CASSQGIVRWNEQYV. CDR3 bases: TGCGCCAGCAGCCAGGGGATAGTCCGATGGAACGAGCAGTACGTC.

This sequence joins TRBV9 and TRBJ2-2; D is possibly TRBD1 (5 bases). Trimming stripped 0 bases from V and 1 base from J, with 7 bases between. Germline values: CDR1 SGDLS, CDR2 YYNGEE. This CDR3 region has 15 residues. The CDR3 sequence: CASSVEQENTGELFF. CDR3 DNA: TGTGCCAGCAGCGTAGAACAGGAGAACACCGGGGAGCTGTTTTTT.

This clonotype came up many times. The rearrangement uses TRBV5-6 and TRBJ2-7; D is ambiguous. The V gene's germline CDR1 is SGHDT and CDR2 YYEEEE. The length of the CDR3 is 14 residues. Trimming took off 1 base at V and 2 bases at J, with 10 bases between the two ends. The CDR3, as DNA: TGTGCCAGCAGCTTGTGGGCAGCTACCTACGAGCAGTACGTC. Translated, it gives CASSLWAATYEQYV.

This clonotype has ten or more counts. The V call is TRBV12-3 or TRBV12-4, the J call TRBJ1-2, with D possibly being TRBD1 (6 bases). V gave up 5 bases and J gave up 8 bases, with 12 bases separating them. The CDR3 loop spans 12 amino acids. CDR3 residues: CASSRRTEGYTF. The CDR3 DNA reads as TGTGCCAGCAGTCGAAGGACAGAGGGCTACACCTTC.

This clonotype was counted many times. The chain joins TRBV30 to TRBJ2-7, with 7 bases that match TRBD2. Losses at the gene ends were 0 bases for V and 0 bases for J; bases not matched to a gene: 2. The CDR3 length is 14 residues. Germline-derived CDR1 and CDR2 are GTSNPN and SVGIG (reference sequence). The chain's CDR3 is CAWSVGGSSYEQYF. CDR3 nucleotide sequence: TGTGCCTGGAGTGTTGGCGGGAGCTCCTACGAGCAGTACTTC.

This chain joins TRBV7-9 and TRBJ2-3; 11 nucleotides agree with TRBD2. The V segment lost 6 bases and the J segment 4 bases; nucleotides outside the gene matches: 9. Per the germline V gene, CDR1 is SEHNR and CDR2 is FQNEAQ (reference sequence). The CDR3 runs to 16 residues. As DNA, the CDR3 is TGTGCCAGCAGACAACGTAGCGGGAGGGCCGCAGATACGCAGTATTTT. Its protein is CASRQRSGRAADTQYF.

This clonotype was picked up a small number of times. The V and J genes are TRBV7-9 and TRBJ2-7, with TRBD1 identical over 9 bases. The germline V gene has CDR1 SEHNR and CDR2 FQNEAQ (reference sequence). This CDR3 has 15 amino acids. J was trimmed by 4 bases and V by 1 base; bases with no gene match: 5. DNA of the CDR3: TGTGCCAGCAGCTTAGGGGGACAGGGTGATTACGAGCAGTACTTC. Translation: CASSLGGQGDYEQYF. The full variable domain, with the rest looked up from reference TRBV7-9 and TRBJ2-7, is DTGVSQNPRHKITKRGQNVTFRCDPISEHNRLYWYRQTLGQGPEFLTYFQNEAQLEKSRLLSDRFSAERPKGSFSTLEIQRTEQGDSAMYLCASSLGGQGDYEQYFGPGTRLTVT.

This clonotype was counted many times. CDR3 DNA: TGTGCCAGCAGTCTGTACGGGACAGGGGGTAACAATGAGCAGTTCTTC. Amino acid sequence: CASSLYGTGGNNEQFF. The J gene is TRBJ2-1, the V gene TRBV12-3 or TRBV12-4; 11 bases are shared with TRBD1. Germline trimming cut 5 bases from V and 5 bases from J; bases unmatched to any gene: 8. This CDR3 region has 16 residues.

V is TRBV7-9 and J is TRBJ2-1; 7 bases agree with TRBD1. The CDR3 loop spans 16 amino acids. Germline assignment: CDR1 SEHNR and CDR2 FQNEAQ (reference sequence). J was trimmed by 1 base and V by 5 bases; bases with no gene match: 8. CDR3 region: CASSPSTGASYNEQFF. In DNA form, the CDR3 reads TGTGCCAGCAGCCCCAGTACAGGGGCTTCCTACAATGAGCAGTTCTTC.

This clonotype was detected a few times. The J gene is TRBJ2-5, the V gene TRBV20-1, with 8 bases matching TRBD2. V shed 0 bases, J shed 5 bases, and the junction held 8 bases outside the gene matches. Germline V gene sequence: CDR1 DFQATT, CDR2 SNEGSKA (reference sequence). The CDR3 loop spans 15 amino acids. The CDR3 bases are TGCAGTGCTAGAGATCCAGCGGGAGTGGGTGAGACCCAGTACTTC. Translation gives CSARDPAGVGETQYF.

This clonotype was detected many times. J is TRBJ1-6 and V is TRBV25-1, with 8 bases identical to TRBD1. This CDR3 is 14 amino acids long. Unmatched junction bases numbered 2, after V lost 5 bases and J lost 5 bases. Per the germline V gene, CDR1 is MGHDK and CDR2 is SYGVNS. CDR3 DNA sequence: TGTGCCAGCAGTTCGGACAGGGATAATTCACCCCTCCACTTT. As protein: CASSSDRDNSPLHF.

This clonotype has at least ten counts. The chain combines TRBV7-2 with TRBJ1-5; D uncertain. This CDR3 has 13 amino acids. V was clipped by 4 bases and J by 9 bases, with 13 bases between them. CDR1 and CDR2 from the germline V gene are SGHTA and FQGNSA. The CDR3 region has the DNA TGTGCCAGCAGCTCTCAGCCCCTCGGGCCCCAGCATTTT. Residues: CASSSQPLGPQHF.

In its sample, this clonotype was seen a few times. The chain combines TRBV6-1 with TRBJ1-2; D unclear. Per germline, CDR1 MNHNS and CDR2 SASEGT. The CDR3 covers 15 residues. Trimming took off 6 bases at V and 6 bases at J, with 20 bases between the two ends. CDR3 protein: CASRPSPGDSHGYTF. CDR3 sequence (DNA): TGTGCCAGCAGACCTTCTCCGGGAGACTCCCATGGCTACACCTTC.

The CDR3: CATSRILEGDEQFF. In DNA, the CDR3 is TGTGCCACCAGCAGAATACTTGAGGGCGATGAGCAGTTCTTC. The chain uses TRBV15 and TRBJ2-1; D may be TRBD2 (5 bases). Germline V CDR1 and CDR2: LNHNV, YYDKDF (reference sequence). The CDR3 consists of 14 residues. Trimming left V 2 bases short and J 8 bases short, with 13 bases between.

This clonotype has ten or more counts. V usage is TRBV20-1 and J usage is TRBJ1-1; D is possibly TRBD1 (5 bases). The germline V gene has CDR1 DFQATT and CDR2 SNEGSKA (reference sequence). There are 13 residues in the CDR3. V was clipped by 3 bases and J by 7 bases, with 15 bases between them. This CDR3 reads CSARGQVVGEAFF. The CDR3 coding sequence is TGCAGTGCTAGGGGGCAGGTAGTGGGTGAAGCTTTCTTT.